This TCR beta chain was identified during a study of beta chain features in type 1 diabetes. Background on the study: What patients shared with healthy donors was a similar profile of age, gender and cell yields.

Germline V gene data show CDR1 as GTSNPN and CDR2 as SVGIG (reference sequence). The CDR3 sequence is 13 residues long. Trimming took off 8 bases at V and 0 bases at J, with 8 bases between the two ends. Every bit of the isolated RNA underwent reverse transcription, so sequencing read expressed TCRB transcripts. Assay used: immunoSEQ multiplex PCR; TCRdb lists only in-frame clones, some missing. The table has 400,000 to 600,000 clones, approximately 30% seen once. Study-level findings and limits: Among patients, naive, central memory and Treg TCRB repertoires appeared more similar than among healthy donors.

A word on this clone: Its antigen is unknown.

The single heparinised draw taken from each donor contained roughly 100 mL of blood on average. Sorted populations all had greater than 95% purity. This receptor was identified in a man younger than 35 in good health. V usage is TRBV30 and J usage is TRBJ2-6; D call uncertain. The sample comprised naive CD4+ T cells from blood. CDR3 nucleotide sequence: TGTGCCAGAGGAGCCTCTGGGGCCAACGTCCTGACTTTC. Translating it yields CARGASGANVLTF.